Each of the 30 T cell receptor beta chains below was sequenced from the same sample in a study of T cells in narcolepsy. TCRdb's table, derived via immunoSEQ multiplex PCR, lists solely in-frame clones and lacks some. The sample lists approximately 26,000 clones; roughly 80% were seen once. The material sequenced was memory (CD45RA-) CD4+ T cells from blood. The receptors come from a human donor in good health.

The chain carries TRBV9 and TRBJ2-1; TRBD2 is a possible D gene (5 bases). V was cut by 4 bases and J by 3 bases, with 14 bases left in between. This CDR3 spans 15 amino acids. The germline CDR1 and CDR2 sequences are SGDLS and YYNGEE. CDR3 nucleotides: TGTGCCAGCAGCTTAAGGACTGGGGACTACAATGAGCAGTTCTTC. Translated: CASSLRTGDYNEQFF. Together with reference TRBV9 and TRBJ2-1, the CDR3 gives the full variable domain: DSGVTQTPKHLITATGQRVTLRCSPRSGDLSVYWYQQSLDQGLQFLIQYYNGEERAKGNILERFSAQQFPDLHSELNLSSLELGDSALYFCASSLRTGDYNEQFFGPGTRLTVL.

This clone was found a few times. This chain uses TRBV6-1 with TRBJ1-2, with TRBD1 as a possible D gene (5 bases). Germline V lookup: CDR1 MNHNS, CDR2 SASEGT. The V gene lost 3 bases and the J gene lost 7 bases, with 12 bases spanning the gap. The CDR3 is 13 residues long. CDR3: CASSDSGNPGYTF. CDR3 nucleotides: TGTGCCAGCAGTGACTCAGGGAATCCTGGCTACACCTTC.

The chain carries TRBV7-9 and TRBJ2-7, with no clear D. This CDR3 is 12 amino acids long. The V gene's germline CDR1 is SEHNR and CDR2 FQNEAQ (reference sequence). The V end was cut by 8 bases, the J end by 3 bases, with 11 bases between. The CDR3 DNA reads as TGTGCCAGCGGGGATAGAGTCTACGAGCAGTACTTC. Protein product: CASGDRVYEQYF.

The chain uses TRBV15 and TRBJ2-4, with 7 bases matching TRBD1. V lost 5 bases and J lost 11; bases outside the gene matches: 9. Germline CDR1 reads LNHNV; CDR2 reads YYDKDF (reference sequence). The CDR3 loop spans 13 amino acids. The CDR3 is CATSGDRQGLQYF. For the CDR3, the DNA is TGTGCCACCAGCGGGGACAGACAGGGTCTTCAGTACTTC.

The chain has TRBV29-1 and TRBJ2-1, with TRBD2 matching 14 bases. Trimming at V came to 7 bases and at J to 9 bases, leaving 8 bases not matched to a gene. The CDR3 consists of 14 residues. Germline V gene sequence: CDR1 SQVTM, CDR2 ANQGSEA. DNA for the CDR3: TGCAGCGCCGACGGACTAGCGGGAGGTCGTGAGCAGTTCTTC. Protein sequence: CSADGLAGGREQFF.

V usage is TRBV5-1 and J usage is TRBJ1-1, with 12 bases lining up with TRBD1. V lost 4 bases and J lost 3; bases outside the gene matches: 4. The CDR3 runs to 15 residues. CDR1 SGHRS and CDR2 YFSETQ come from the germline V gene. CDR3 amino acids: CASSDGTGGDTEAFF. The CDR3 coding sequence is TGCGCCAGCAGCGACGGGACAGGGGGCGACACTGAAGCTTTCTTT.

This chain uses TRBV10-3 with TRBJ2-3; D call uncertain. The CDR3 is 16 residues long. Germline CDR1 reads ENHRY; CDR2 reads SYGVKD. The V end was cut by 4 bases, the J end by 0 bases, with 14 bases between. The CDR3 sequence: CAISGDLTSSTDTQYF. CDR3 in DNA: TGTGCCATCAGTGGGGATCTAACCTCTAGCACAGATACGCAGTATTTT.

This chain uses TRBV10-2 with TRBJ2-5; no reliable D call. The end of the DNA is better explained by TRBJ2-7, so the J call may be wrong. The CDR3 totals 13 residues. The germline gives CDR1 WSHSY, CDR2 SAAADI. The CDR3 DNA reads TGCGCCAGCAGTGACTACCTCTCCTACGAGCAGTACTTC. Its protein product is CASSDYLSYEQYF.

The rearrangement links TRBV6-5 to TRBJ1-2; D is unresolved. The germline CDR1 and CDR2 sequences are MNHEY and SVGAGI. V was shortened by 6 bases and J by 8 bases, with 16 bases between the two germline ends. This CDR3 region has 13 residues. CDR3 loop: CASSLDKGPGYTF. CDR3 bases: TGTGCCAGCAGCCTAGATAAGGGTCCGGGCTACACCTTC.

The chain recombines TRBV5-1 with TRBJ2-5; D might be TRBD1 (7 bases). V was pared by 3 bases and J by 5 bases, with 20 bases between. The CDR3 spans 16 residues. Germline lookup yields CDR1 SGHRS and CDR2 YFSETQ. The CDR3: CASSSRQGGQTETQYF. In DNA form, the CDR3 reads TGCGCCAGCAGCTCGCGCCAGGGGGGCCAAACTGAGACCCAGTACTTC.

The table lists this clone with a few counts. This rearrangement joins TRBV7-1 to TRBJ1-5; a weak D match, TRBD1 (5 bases). TRBV7-1 is assigned to the ORF class and has an uncertain function. This CDR3 is 17 amino acids long. V was clipped by 4 bases and J by 1 base, with 17 bases between them. In nucleotides, the CDR3 is TGTGCCAGCAGCTTAGCCGTGGGGCAAGGGAGCAATCAGCCCCAGCATTTT. Translating gives CASSLAVGQGSNQPQHF.

The chain carries TRBV28 and TRBJ1-4; D is ambiguous. Trimming left V 7 bases short and J 8 bases short, with 14 bases between. Germline CDR1 is MDHEN and CDR2 is SYDVKM. This CDR3 has 13 amino acids. CDR3 DNA sequence: TGTGCCAGCAACGTGGGGAGGATGGAAAAACTGTTTTTT. Translating it yields CASNVGRMEKLFF.

The chain uses TRBV13 and TRBJ2-5; 7 bases are a match to TRBD1. There are 14 residues in the CDR3. V trimming: 5 bases; J trimming: 1 base; junction bases outside the gene matches: 4. The V gene's germline CDR1 is PRHDT and CDR2 FYEKMQ (reference sequence). The CDR3 here is CASSPPGGQETQYF. The CDR3 nucleotides read TGTGCCAGCAGCCCTCCAGGGGGCCAAGAGACCCAGTACTTC.

DNA of the CDR3: TGTGCCAGCACCACACGAACGGAGACCCAGTACTTC. Translated: CASTTRTETQYF. The chain links TRBV7-6 to TRBJ2-5; D is unclear. This CDR3 is built from 12 residues. V was trimmed by 7 bases and J by 5 bases, leaving 11 bases between them. CDR1 and CDR2 (germline): SGHVS, FNYEAQ.

The V gene is TRBV29-1, the J gene TRBJ1-5; D uncertain. Germline V gives CDR1 SQVTM, CDR2 ANQGSEA. The CDR3 contains 15 residues. Trimming removed 8 bases at V and 1 base at J, with 18 bases between. The CDR3 DNA is TGCAGCCCCCCAGCCGGAATCCTGAGCAATCAGCCCCAGCATTTT. Its protein is CSPPAGILSNQPQHF.

This clone was seen a handful of times. V gene TRBV5-6 combines with J gene TRBJ1-1; the D gene is possibly TRBD1 (6 bases). CDR3 length equals 13 residues. Germline V CDR1 and CDR2: SGHDT, YYEEEE. The ends were cut back, 5 bases at V and 4 bases at J, with 12 bases in the middle. The CDR3 nucleotides are TGTGCCAGCAGTGGGGCGGGGGCCACTGAAGCTTTCTTT. It specifies CASSGAGATEAFF. Drawing the rest from reference TRBV5-6 and TRBJ1-1, the complete variable domain is DAGVTQSPTHLIKTRGQQVTLRCSPKSGHDTVSWYQQALGQGPQFIFQYYEEEERQRGNFPDRFSGHQFPNYSSELNVNALLLGDSALYLCASSGAGATEAFFGQGTRLTVV.

On this clone itself: Other nucleotide sequences from this sample produce the same CDR3. The chain employs TRBV30 and TRBJ1-2; 7 bases line up with TRBD1. Losses at the gene ends were 1 base for V and 4 bases for J; bases not matched to a gene: 15. CDR3 length: 17 residues. The germline V gene has CDR1 GTSNPN and CDR2 SVGIG (reference sequence). The CDR3: CAWSGQGGEHSSYGYTF. In DNA, the CDR3 is TGTGCCTGGAGTGGTCAGGGGGGGGAGCATTCTTCCTATGGCTACACCTTC.

V is TRBV28 and J is TRBJ2-7; D call uncertain. The CDR3 runs to 12 residues. Germline assignment: CDR1 MDHEN and CDR2 SYDVKM. Trimming left V 2 bases short and J 3 bases short, with 5 bases between. The CDR3 coding sequence is TGTGCCAGCAGTTTAGGCCACTACGAGCAGTACTTC. It specifies CASSLGHYEQYF.

This clone showed up just once. The same CDR3 arises from other DNA sequences in this sample as well. V is TRBV6-1 and J is TRBJ2-7; 8 bases align to TRBD1. CDR3 length: 17 residues. Germline assignment: CDR1 MNHNS and CDR2 SASEGT. Losses at the gene ends were 0 bases for V and 5 bases for J; bases not matched to a gene: 12. CDR3 loop: CASSEAGPGRGRDEQYF. CDR3 DNA: TGTGCCAGCAGTGAAGCCGGTCCGGGCAGGGGGCGGGACGAGCAGTACTTC.

This chain uses TRBV10-2 with TRBJ2-7; no clear D. The length of the CDR3 is 14 residues. Trimming cost V 8 bases and J 2 bases, with 16 bases left between them. Germline-derived CDR1 and CDR2 are WSHSY and SAAADI. This chain's CDR3 is CASQDGRATYEQYF. Written as DNA, the CDR3 is TGCGCCAGCCAGGACGGAAGAGCCACCTACGAGCAGTACTTC.

This clone has only one observation. V is TRBV29-1 and J is TRBJ1-1; 8 bases line up with TRBD1. Germline assignment: CDR1 SQVTM and CDR2 ANQGSEA. J gave up 3 bases and V 5 bases, and 5 bases lay outside the gene matches. The CDR3 contains 13 residues. The CDR3 DNA reads as TGCAGCGTTCAAACAGGGGGGCACACTGAAGCTTTCTTT. This translates into CSVQTGGHTEAFF.

The chain combines TRBV28 with TRBJ2-3; D unclear. CDR1 and CDR2 (germline): MDHEN, SYDVKM. The CDR3 contains 11 residues. The ends were cut back, 6 bases at V and 7 bases at J, with 8 bases in the middle. The CDR3 nucleotides are TGTGCCAGCAGCGTGCAGTATACGCAGTATTTT. This codes for CASSVQYTQYF.

The gene calls are TRBV7-6 and TRBJ2-5, with TRBD1 as a possible D gene (6 bases). The J call could be wrong; TRBJ2-7 is a better fit for the DNA end. Germline V gives CDR1 SGHVS, CDR2 FNYEAQ. CDR3 length equals 17 residues. The CDR3 region is CASSRGVAQGSTYEQYF. CDR3 DNA sequence: TGTGCCAGCAGCCGTGGGGTCGCGCAGGGGAGCACCTACGAGCAGTACTTC.

The chain joins TRBV6-5 to TRBJ2-7; possible D gene TRBD1, 6 bases. This CDR3 region has 14 residues. The V gene's germline CDR1 is MNHEY and CDR2 SVGAGI. V dropped 5 bases and J dropped 3 bases, with 14 bases sitting between them. CDR3 bases: TGTGCCAGCAGTGAACAGGGATCCAGCTACGAGCAGTACTTC. This translates into CASSEQGSSYEQYF.

The genes are TRBV9 and TRBJ2-6; possibly TRBD1 or TRBD2 for D (5 bases each). This CDR3 is built from 15 residues. V shed 4 bases and J shed 4 bases, with 12 bases lying between them. CDR1 is SGDLS and CDR2 is YYNGEE in the germline V gene. CDR3 amino acids: CASSPGTLGANVLTF. DNA for the CDR3: TGTGCCAGCAGCCCCGGGACCCTCGGGGCCAACGTCCTGACTTTC.

V gene TRBV7-2 combines with J gene TRBJ1-1; TRBD1 matches 9 bases. V lost 2 bases and J lost 5; bases outside the gene matches: 12. The germline CDR1 and CDR2 sequences are SGHTA and FQGNSA. This CDR3 has 17 residues. Written as DNA, the CDR3 is TGTGCCAGCAGCTTATTATTTAGGGGACAGGGTAGGACTGAAGCTTTCTTT. Translation: CASSLLFRGQGRTEAFF.

The genes are TRBV30 and TRBJ1-2, with D maybe TRBD1 (5 bases). Germline assignment: CDR1 GTSNPN and CDR2 SVGIG (reference sequence). The V end was cut by 3 bases, the J end by 8 bases, with 19 bases between. The CDR3 is made up of 14 amino acids. CDR3 coding DNA: TGTGCCTGGAGCCACGGGGGAGCCAGCGGGGGCTACACCTTC. Translating it yields CAWSHGGASGGYTF.

The CDR3: CASRIPGPGYEQYF. CDR3 DNA sequence: TGTGCCAGCAGGATCCCGGGGCCAGGGTACGAGCAGTACTTC. The J gene is TRBJ2-7, the V gene TRBV6-1, with D possibly called TRBD1 or TRBD2 (5 bases each). V lost 6 bases, J lost 4 bases, and 16 bases lay in between. The CDR3 is 14 amino acids. CDR1 and CDR2 from the germline V gene are MNHNS and SASEGT.

This clone was seen only a few times. The chain uses TRBV7-2 and TRBJ1-6; D may be TRBD1 (5 bases). The germline gives CDR1 SGHTA, CDR2 FQGNSA. CDR3 length equals 15 residues. The ends were cut back, 5 bases at V and 7 bases at J, with 15 bases in the middle. CDR3 sequence reads: CASSPQGGNNSPLHF. The CDR3 DNA reads as TGTGCCAGCAGCCCGCAGGGTGGAAACAATTCACCCCTCCACTTT. Variable domain in full (rest from reference TRBV7-2 and TRBJ1-6): GAGVSQSPSNKVTEKGKDVELRCDPISGHTALYWYRQSLGQGLEFLIYFQGNSAPDKSGLPSDRFSAERTGGSVSTLTIQRTQQEDSAVYLCASSPQGGNNSPLHFGNGTRLTVT.

The genes are TRBV6-1 and TRBJ1-1; TRBD1 might be the D (6 bases). Germline V lookup: CDR1 MNHNS, CDR2 SASEGT. This CDR3 region has 13 residues. V was cut by 6 bases and J by 3 bases, with 11 bases left in between. CDR3 residues: CASSRQVDTEAFF. The CDR3 nucleotides are TGTGCCAGCAGCCGACAGGTGGACACTGAAGCTTTCTTT.